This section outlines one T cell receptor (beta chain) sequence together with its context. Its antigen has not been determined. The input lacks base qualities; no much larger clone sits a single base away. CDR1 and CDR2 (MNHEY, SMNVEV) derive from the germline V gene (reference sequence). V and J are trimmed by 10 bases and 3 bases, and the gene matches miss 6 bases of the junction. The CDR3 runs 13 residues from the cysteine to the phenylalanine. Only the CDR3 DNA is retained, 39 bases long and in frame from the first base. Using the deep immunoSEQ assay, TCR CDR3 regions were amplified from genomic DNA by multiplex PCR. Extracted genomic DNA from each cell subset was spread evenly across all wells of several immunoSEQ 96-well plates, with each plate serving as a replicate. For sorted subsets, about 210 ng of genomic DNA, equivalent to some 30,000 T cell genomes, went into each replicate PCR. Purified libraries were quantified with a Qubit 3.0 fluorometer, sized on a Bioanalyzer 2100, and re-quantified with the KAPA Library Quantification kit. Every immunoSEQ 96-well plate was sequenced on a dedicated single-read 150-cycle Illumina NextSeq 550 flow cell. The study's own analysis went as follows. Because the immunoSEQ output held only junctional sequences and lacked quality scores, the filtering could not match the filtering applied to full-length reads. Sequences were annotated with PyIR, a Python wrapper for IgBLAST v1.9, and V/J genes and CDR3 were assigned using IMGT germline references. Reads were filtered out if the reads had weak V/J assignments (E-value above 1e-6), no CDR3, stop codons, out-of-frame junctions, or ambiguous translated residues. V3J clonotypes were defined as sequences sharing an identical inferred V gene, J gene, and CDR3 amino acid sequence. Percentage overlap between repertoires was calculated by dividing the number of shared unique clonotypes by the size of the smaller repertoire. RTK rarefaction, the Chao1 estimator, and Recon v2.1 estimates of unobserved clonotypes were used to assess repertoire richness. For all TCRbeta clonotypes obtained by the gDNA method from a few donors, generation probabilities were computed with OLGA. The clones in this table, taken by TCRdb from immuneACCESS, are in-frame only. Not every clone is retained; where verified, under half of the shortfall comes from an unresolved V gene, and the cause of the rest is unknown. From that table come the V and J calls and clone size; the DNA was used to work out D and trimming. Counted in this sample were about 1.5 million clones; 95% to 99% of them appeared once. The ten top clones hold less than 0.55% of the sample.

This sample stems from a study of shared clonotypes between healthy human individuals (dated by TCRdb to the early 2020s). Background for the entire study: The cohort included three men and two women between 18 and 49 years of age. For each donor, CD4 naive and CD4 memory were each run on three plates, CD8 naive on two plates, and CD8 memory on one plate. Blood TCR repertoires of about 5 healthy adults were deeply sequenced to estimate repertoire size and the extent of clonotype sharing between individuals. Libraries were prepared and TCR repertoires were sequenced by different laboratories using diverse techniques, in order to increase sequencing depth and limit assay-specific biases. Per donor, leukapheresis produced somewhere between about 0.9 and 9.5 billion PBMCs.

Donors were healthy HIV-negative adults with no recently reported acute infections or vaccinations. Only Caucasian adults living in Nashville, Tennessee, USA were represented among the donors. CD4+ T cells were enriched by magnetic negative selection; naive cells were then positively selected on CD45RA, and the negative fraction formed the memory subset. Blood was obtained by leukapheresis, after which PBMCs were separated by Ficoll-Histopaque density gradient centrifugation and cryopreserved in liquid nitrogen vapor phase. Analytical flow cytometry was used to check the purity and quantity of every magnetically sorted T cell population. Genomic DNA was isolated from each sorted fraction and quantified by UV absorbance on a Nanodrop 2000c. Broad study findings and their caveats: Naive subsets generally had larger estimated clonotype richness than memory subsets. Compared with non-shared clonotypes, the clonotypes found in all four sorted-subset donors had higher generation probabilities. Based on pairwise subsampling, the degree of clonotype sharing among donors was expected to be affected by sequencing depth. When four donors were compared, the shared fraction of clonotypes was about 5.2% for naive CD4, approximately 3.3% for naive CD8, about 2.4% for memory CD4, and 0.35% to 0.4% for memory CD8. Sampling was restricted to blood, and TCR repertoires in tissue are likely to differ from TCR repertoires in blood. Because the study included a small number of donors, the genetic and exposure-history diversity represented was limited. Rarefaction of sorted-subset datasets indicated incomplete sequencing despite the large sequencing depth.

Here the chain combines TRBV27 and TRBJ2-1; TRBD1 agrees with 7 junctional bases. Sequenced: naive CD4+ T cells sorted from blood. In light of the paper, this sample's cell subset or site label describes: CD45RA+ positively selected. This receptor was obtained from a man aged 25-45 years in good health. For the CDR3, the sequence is CATQRDSYNEQFF. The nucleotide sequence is TGTGCCACCCAGAGGGACAGCTACAATGAGCAGTTCTTC.